Listed below are T cell receptor beta chains from one sample, sequenced in a study of shared clonotypes between healthy human individuals. Profiling relied on immunoSEQ multiplex PCR, and the TCRdb table lists in-frame clones only, not all of them. The sample lists hundreds of thousands of clones; more than 60% were seen once. Sequenced: memory CD4+ T cells sorted from blood. These TCRs come from a man aged 30-40 years in good health. Each CDR3 is given with its conserved first and last residue. Fields, in order: clone size, V gene, D gene, J gene, CDR3 protein, CDR3 DNA. The D gene is left open where the match is weak. Not all rows give a size; the values are once, few, many and, for expanded clones, a class.

NA,TRBV18,NA,TRBJ2-5,CASSAYGSYQETQYF,TGTGCCAGCTCGGCCTACGGGAGTTACCAAGAGACCCAGTACTTC
NA,TRBV4-1,NA,TRBJ1-3,CASSQGVQNTIYF,TGCGCCAGCAGCCAGGGGGTTCAAAACACCATATATTTT
NA,TRBV9,NA,TRBJ2-5,CASSLRGVETQYF,TGTGCCAGCAGCCTCAGAGGGGTAGAGACCCAGTACTTC
NA,TRBV18,NA,TRBJ2-1,CASSPFDEQFF,TGTGCCAGCTCACCATTCGATGAGCAGTTCTTC
NA,TRBV9,TRBD2,TRBJ2-1,CASSVKGGRGTYNEQFF,TGTGCCAGCAGCGTAAAGGGCGGGAGAGGCACCTACAATGAGCAGTTCTTC
NA,TRBV5-4,NA,TRBJ2-2,CASSIANTGELFF,TGTGCCAGCAGCATCGCGAACACCGGGGAGCTGTTTTTT
NA,TRBV4-3,NA,TRBJ2-3,CASSQAGGLGKDTQYF,TGCGCCAGCAGCCAAGCTGGAGGGTTGGGGAAAGATACGCAGTATTTT
NA,TRBV6-1,NA,TRBJ2-7,CASSEAGPPYEQYF,TGTGCCAGCAGTGAAGCGGGACCTCCCTACGAGCAGTACTTC
NA,TRBV28,NA,TRBJ1-4,CASSGVEEKLFF,TGTGCCAGCAGTGGGGTTGAGGAAAAACTGTTTTTT
few,TRBV6-1,NA,TRBJ1-5,CASRRTVDQPQHF,TGTGCCAGCAGGCGGACAGTCGATCAGCCCCAGCATTTT
NA,TRBV5-1,NA,TRBJ2-3,CASSLVGQPTDTQYF,TGCGCCAGCAGCTTGGTGGGGCAGCCCACAGATACGCAGTATTTT
NA,TRBV11-2,NA,TRBJ1-4,CASSFNAGGGGEKLFF,TGTGCCAGCAGCTTCAACGCTGGGGGCGGGGGTGAAAAACTGTTTTTT
NA,TRBV4-3,NA,TRBJ2-7,CASSQGDGNSYEQYF,TGCGCCAGCAGCCAAGGGGACGGCAACTCCTACGAGCAGTACTTC
few,TRBV4-1,NA,TRBJ1-1,CASSQVHGGTKAFF,TGCGCCAGCAGCCAAGTTCACGGGGGGACTAAAGCTTTCTTT
many,TRBV30,NA,TRBJ2-5,CAWSKYRRQTYQETQYF,TGTGCCTGGAGTAAGTACCGGAGACAGACGTACCAAGAGACCCAGTACTTC
few,TRBV20-1,TRBD2,TRBJ2-1,CSARREEQFF,TGCAGTGCCCGGCGGGAGGAACAGTTCTTC
NA,TRBV10-2,NA,TRBJ2-1,CASSESTGGEQFF,TGCGCCAGCAGTGAGTCGACTGGCGGGGAGCAGTTCTTC
NA,TRBV28,NA,TRBJ2-7,CASVSDYEQYF,TGTGCCAGCGTTTCGGACTACGAGCAGTACTTC
NA,TRBV5-4,NA,TRBJ1-1,CASSSARDSHTEAFF,TGTGCCAGCAGTTCTGCTAGGGACTCTCACACTGAAGCTTTCTTT
NA,TRBV30,TRBD1,TRBJ1-5,CAWSVGGTGVNQPQHF,TGTGCCTGGAGTGTAGGCGGGACAGGGGTGAATCAGCCCCAGCATTTT
NA,TRBV5-1,NA,TRBJ2-5,CASSLTAAQETQYF,TGCGCCAGCAGCTTGACAGCGGCCCAAGAGACCCAGTACTTC
NA,TRBV29-1,TRBD1,TRBJ1-2,CSVNTGTGSYGYTF,TGCAGCGTTAACACCGGGACAGGTTCCTATGGCTACACCTTC
NA,TRBV9,TRBD1,TRBJ1-2,CASSVDAGQGDGYTF,TGTGCCAGCAGCGTAGATGCGGGACAGGGGGATGGCTACACCTTC
NA,TRBV30,NA,TRBJ1-2,CAWSRTEVLYGYTF,TGTGCCTGGAGTAGGACAGAAGTCCTCTATGGCTACACCTTC
NA,TRBV6-1,NA,TRBJ1-3,CASSEWLGNTGNTIYF,TGTGCCAGCAGTGAATGGTTGGGGAACACGGGAAACACCATATATTTT
NA,TRBV5-4,NA,TRBJ2-1,CASSFEGLLHNEQFF,TGTGCCAGCAGCTTTGAAGGACTACTCCACAATGAGCAGTTCTTC
NA,TRBV7-2,TRBD2,TRBJ2-7,CASSPLAGATYEQYF,TGTGCCAGCAGCCCACTAGCGGGAGCCACCTACGAGCAGTACTTC
NA,TRBV4-3,NA,TRBJ1-1,CASSQATTDLLRDTEAFF,TGCGCCAGCAGCCAAGCAACTACCGACCTCCTTCGGGACACTGAAGCTTTCTTT
NA,TRBV2,TRBD2,TRBJ2-1,CASSVLASGRMSYNEQFF,TGTGCCAGCAGTGTGTTAGCTAGCGGGAGAATGTCCTACAATGAGCAGTTCTTC
NA,TRBV6-5,TRBD1,TRBJ2-1,CASSYSPGQYNEQFF,TGTGCCAGCAGTTACAGTCCGGGACAGTACAATGAGCAGTTCTTC
NA,TRBV5-6,NA,TRBJ2-3,CASSRAGPDTQYF,TGTGCCAGCAGCAGGGCAGGACCAGATACGCAGTATTTT
NA,TRBV7-2,NA,TRBJ1-3,CASSLEGAAYSGNTIYF,TGTGCCAGCAGCTTAGAAGGTGCGGCATACTCTGGAAACACCATATATTTT
NA,TRBV2,NA,TRBJ2-1,CASLVSTEQFF,TGTGCCAGCTTAGTATCTACTGAGCAGTTCTTC
NA,TRBV5-6,NA,TRBJ2-3,CASSLLDYTDTQYF,TGTGCCAGCAGCCTTCTGGATTACACAGATACGCAGTATTTT
NA,TRBV20-1,NA,TRBJ2-3,CSAVTDTQYF,TGCAGTGCTGTAACCGATACGCAGTATTTT
NA,TRBV7-2,NA,TRBJ2-7,CASSSRQGSYEQYF,TGTGCCAGCAGCTCTCGTCAGGGCTCCTACGAGCAGTACTTC
NA,TRBV2,NA,TRBJ2-7,CASRRTAPYEQYF,TGTGCCAGCCGCCGGACGGCACCCTACGAGCAGTACTTC
NA,TRBV5-4,NA,TRBJ2-7,CTSSSQVATYEQYF,TGTACCAGCAGCTCCCAGGTAGCGACCTACGAGCAGTACTTC
NA,TRBV7-3,NA,TRBJ1-2,CASSLFQRANYGYTF,TGTGCCAGCAGCTTATTCCAGAGAGCTAACTATGGCTACACCTTC
NA,TRBV15,NA,TRBJ1-2,CATSRVTDRPYGYTF,TGTGCCACCAGCAGAGTCACGGACAGACCTTATGGCTACACCTTC
few,TRBV27,TRBD2,TRBJ2-1,CASSFDLAGASEQFF,TGTGCCAGCAGTTTTGATCTAGCGGGAGCGAGTGAGCAGTTCTTC
NA,TRBV5-3,NA,TRBJ2-7,CARSLLRFYEQYF,TGTGCCAGAAGCTTGCTAAGATTCTACGAGCAGTACTTC
NA,TRBV10-2,NA,TRBJ2-4,CASSESSQLAKNIQYF,TGCGCCAGCAGTGAGTCATCACAGCTAGCCAAAAACATTCAGTACTTC
NA,TRBV10-2,NA,TRBJ2-7,CASGGQTYEQYF,TGCGCCAGCGGTGGACAGACCTACGAGCAGTACTTC
many,TRBV2,TRBD1,TRBJ1-2,CASSPTGTGLIYGYTF,TGTGCCAGCAGCCCCACCGGGACAGGACTAATCTATGGCTACACCTTC
few,TRBV18,NA,TRBJ1-1,CASSGLNTEAFF,TGTGCCAGCTCAGGACTCAACACTGAAGCTTTCTTT
few,TRBV29-1,TRBD1,TRBJ2-5,CSVVPGQKETQYF,TGCAGCGTCGTACCGGGACAGAAAGAGACCCAGTACTTC
once,TRBV7-2,NA,TRBJ2-7,CASSQTAGEQYF,TGTGCCAGCAGCCAAACTGCAGGAGAGCAGTACTTC
NA,TRBV7-2,TRBD1,TRBJ2-3,CATAGTGPLPRTDTQYF,TGTGCCACGGCGGGGACAGGTCCTCTCCCCCGCACAGATACGCAGTATTTT
NA,TRBV11-2,NA,TRBJ2-7,CASSPRQALYEQYF,TGTGCCAGCAGCCCCAGACAGGCACTATACGAGCAGTACTTC
NA,TRBV5-6,NA,TRBJ2-1,CASSSWERVYNEQFF,TGTGCCAGCAGCTCATGGGAGCGGGTTTACAATGAGCAGTTCTTC
once,TRBV11-3,NA,TRBJ2-3,CASSSRTTTPDTQYF,TGTGCCAGCAGCTCCCGGACTACCACCCCAGATACGCAGTATTTT
NA,TRBV6-1,NA,TRBJ2-7,CASSELARHAKSYEQYF,TGTGCCAGCAGTGAACTTGCAAGGCATGCGAAGTCCTACGAGCAGTACTTC
once,TRBV27,NA,TRBJ2-1,CASSLTRMVEQFF,TGTGCCAGCAGTTTAACTAGAATGGTTGAGCAGTTCTTC
NA,TRBV5-6,NA,TRBJ2-7,CASSQGGTASYEQYF,TGTGCCAGCAGCCAAGGTGGTACCGCTTCCTACGAGCAGTACTTC